This TCR beta chain emerged from a study of cytomegalovirus exposure and HLA in healthy donors. In the case of this clone: One end of the junction does not line up with germline, which may come from a read error.

CDR1 and CDR2 from the germline V gene are LGHNA and YNFKEQ. CDR3 length: 16 amino acids. The assay was immunoSEQ multiplex PCR, and TCRdb's table has in-frame clones only and misses some. The sample lists about 160,000 clones; 86% were seen once. The chain is built from TRBV4-2 and TRBJ1-4; D is unclear. The TCR was taken from a woman aged 30 to 39 in good health and CMV-seronegative. Sample: PBMCs. The CDR3, as DNA: TGTGCCAGCAGTCAAGAACGATCGGCAACTAATGAAAAACTGTTTTTT. This encodes CASSQERSATNEKLFF.